The clone carrying this T cell receptor (beta chain) has a count of ten or more. Its antigen is not known. Unsorted libraries were generated from 2 million PBMCs held at -80 degrees C. These data belong to a study of neurological immune-mediated disorders. This CDR3 comprises 14 residues. The V and J ends lost 6 bases and 1 base, in that order; junction bases with no gene match: 5. Synthesis of cDNA was carried out by template-switch 5'RACE. The reaction used 10-nucleotide random UMIs. Each CDR3 protein is one row after TCRdb ran MiXCR on the 5' RACE reads. The table records tens of thousands of distinct CDR3 sequences, about 4% of them present only once. Study-level results: Multiple sclerosis, the disease with the least TCR clonal expansion, fell below healthy controls, whereas HTLV-1-associated myelopathy showed the most.

This clonotype was sampled from a man aged 45 to 65 with multiple sclerosis. The chain combines TRBV12-3 or TRBV12-4 with TRBJ2-5; 7 positions agree with TRBD1. Sequencing used PBMCs. The CDR3 spells CASSKGTAQETQYF. CDR3 nucleotide sequence: TGTGCCAGCAGCAAGGGGACAGCCCAAGAGACCCAGTACTTC.